The rows below give T cell receptor beta chains drawn from one sample of a study of regulatory T cells in long-lasting Graves disease. MiXCR was run by TCRdb on the multiplex PCR reads, yielding one entry per CDR3 protein. The sample holds roughly 490,000 distinct CDR3 sequences, approximately 23% seen once. Sequenced material: peripheral blood mononuclear cells (PBMCs), taken when the disease was refractory, from a patient treated with antithyroid drugs. Receptors originate from a female donor with Graves disease. CDR3s include the opening cysteine and the closing phenylalanine or tryptophan.

j_gene,v_gene,CDR3aa
TRBJ1-1,TRBV28,CASSPGGQGKGTEAFF
TRBJ1-6,TRBV15,CATSGGSNSPLHF
TRBJ1-1,TRBV18,CASSPPSRANTEAFF
TRBJ2-5,TRBV28,CASSRPVLKRESLQETQYF
TRBJ1-6,TRBV9,CASSVEREGSPLHF
TRBJ1-2,TRBV14,CASSPSKGYGYTF
TRBJ1-6,TRBV7-7,CASSLEAGLGSPLHF
TRBJ2-7,TRBV28,CASRGRRMAYEQYF
TRBJ2-7,TRBV12-3/TRBV12-4,CASRTWDREPYEQYF
TRBJ2-6,TRBV11-3,CASSSGRGSGANVLTF
TRBJ2-2,TRBV6-2/TRBV6-3,CASEDRGGTGELFF
TRBJ2-5,TRBV20-1,CSSRTGLAVGETQYF
TRBJ2-6,TRBV12-3/TRBV12-4,CASSKGDGSSGANVLTF
TRBJ1-6,TRBV11-2,CASRRTVPLHF
TRBJ2-7,TRBV20-1,CSARTPGRTVYEQYF
TRBJ1-1,TRBV20-1,CSATRPKMNTEAFF
TRBJ2-7,TRBV20-1,CSARDLGTRGEQYF
TRBJ1-5,TRBV30,CAWSVLGNQPQHF
TRBJ2-7,TRBV12-5,CASLVTAGYEQYF
TRBJ1-5,TRBV20-1,CSASSREGALQPQHF
TRBJ2-4,TRBV20-1,CSVLSGGGKKAAKNIQYF
TRBJ2-5,TRBV11-3,CASSLGWGARGETQYF
TRBJ2-1,TRBV7-2,CASSLTRGVEQFF
TRBJ1-5,TRBV20-1,CSASPDKRNQPQHF
TRBJ2-7,TRBV19,CASSSSGTFYEQYF
TRBJ1-6,TRBV7-2,CASSLGPGYSPLHF
TRBJ2-7,TRBV28,CASSPLQGVIDEQYF
TRBJ2-7,TRBV7-9,CASSLRDRGEQYF
TRBJ2-7,TRBV7-9,CASSQDQYEQYF
TRBJ2-1,TRBV28,CASSFRSGYNEQFF
TRBJ2-5,TRBV7-2,CASSFYFQETQYF
TRBJ2-1,TRBV19,CASSMFGTGAYEQFF
TRBJ2-1,TRBV2,CASSPTWTSGANEQFF
TRBJ2-5,TRBV28,CASTSGETQYF
TRBJ2-7,TRBV6-1,CASTETGTGGQYF
TRBJ2-7,TRBV2,CASSVTLGQGNEQYF
TRBJ1-5,TRBV6-9,CASSWGPGPNQPQHF
TRBJ2-7,TRBV27,CASAGGPFEQYF
TRBJ2-7,TRBV7-6,CASSLDTGGFYEQYF
TRBJ2-1,TRBV2,CASRPSAGGHIRQFF
TRBJ1-2,TRBV7-8,CASSSFDRNYGYTF
TRBJ2-5,TRBV6-1,CATRGTAGQETQYF
TRBJ2-7,TRBV25-1,CASISTGTYEQYF
TRBJ1-1,TRBV14,CASSQAMGGTEAFF
TRBJ1-5,TRBV28,CVSSTGTDDQPQHF
TRBJ1-2,TRBV24-1,CATQMAGRYTF